These 22 T cell receptor beta chains originate from one sample sequenced in a study of blood T cells in healthy people across ages. A second PCR, run for roughly 7 to 12 cycles, used a sample-barcoded 5' primer plus a J-beta primer mix. One entry per CDR3 protein, called by TCRdb with MiXCR from the 5' RACE reads. The table records about 800,000 distinct CDR3 sequences, around 25% of them present only once. The same data also went into a second study, on T cells of mothers and their children.

Specimen: blood. The receptors originated from a boy younger than 18 in good health.

The sample holds a few counts of this clonotype. J is TRBJ2-7 and V is TRBV12-3 or TRBV12-4; tentative D call: TRBD2 (5 bases). There are 15 residues in the CDR3. The V and J ends lost 2 bases and 2 bases respectively, with 13 bases between them. The CDR3 DNA reads TGTGCCAGCAGTTTATCAGGACTGACTACCTACGAGCAGTACTTC. It yields the protein CASSLSGLTTYEQYF.

This clonotype showed up just a few times. The chain has TRBV20-1 and TRBJ2-7; 8 bases are shared with TRBD1. The V gene end was trimmed by 5 bases and the J gene end by 4 bases; junction bases not matched to a gene: 13. The CDR3 runs to 15 residues. CDR1 is DFQATT, CDR2 SNEGSKA, per germline (reference sequence). CDR3 in DNA: TGCAGTGCTCCGCGGGACGGACAGGGTAGTTACGAGCAGTACTTC. This gives the protein CSAPRDGQGSYEQYF.

This clonotype came up a few times. This chain links TRBV12-3 or TRBV12-4 with TRBJ2-3; maybe TRBD2 (6 bases). Trimming shortened V by 6 bases and J by 2 bases, and 12 bases separated the two germline ends. This CDR3 has 14 residues. As DNA, the CDR3 is TGTGCCAGCAGGCTCGGGAGCTACACAGATACGCAGTATTTT. Encoded protein: CASRLGSYTDTQYF.

This clonotype has a handful of counts. This chain connects TRBV5-1 to TRBJ1-2, with a weak D call TRBD1 (5 bases). The CDR3 runs 13 residues. CDR1 and CDR2 (germline): SGHRS, YFSETQ. Trimming took 0 bases from V and 6 from J, leaving 9 bases between them. In nucleotides, the CDR3 is TGCGCCAGCAGCTTGGGACAGTTTGATGGCTACACCTTC. Protein: CASSLGQFDGYTF. Full variable domain (remainder filled in from reference TRBV5-1 and TRBJ1-2): KAGVTQTPRYLIKTRGQQVTLSCSPISGHRSVSWYQQTPGQGLQFLFEYFSETQRNKGNFPGRFSGRQFSNSRSEMNVSTLELGDSALYLCASSLGQFDGYTFGSGTRLTVV.

The genes are TRBV15 and TRBJ2-5; the D is unclear. V was shortened by 3 bases and J by 7 bases, with 9 bases between the two germline ends. This CDR3 comprises 12 residues. Germline CDR1 LNHNV, CDR2 YYDKDF (reference sequence). CDR3 residues: CATSRAYGTQYF. The CDR3, as DNA: TGTGCCACCAGCAGGGCCTATGGGACCCAGTACTTC.

This clonotype showed up just once. The chain employs TRBV20-1 and TRBJ2-5; 9 bases align to TRBD2. The J call may be faulty, since TRBJ2-7 better matches the DNA end. Looked up from germline, CDR1 is DFQATT and CDR2 is SNEGSKA (reference sequence). CDR3 length equals 13 residues. The CDR3 DNA reads TGCAGTGCTCGAGCGGGGGGCACCTACGAGCAGTACTTC. Protein sequence: CSARAGGTYEQYF.

This clonotype was counted between two and nine times. CDR3 nucleotide sequence: TGTGCCACCAGTGATCCGGGACAGGGAGGCTACTATGGCTACACCTTC. It translates to CATSDPGQGGYYGYTF. V usage is TRBV24-1 and J usage is TRBJ1-2, with 9 bases identical to TRBD1. Per germline, CDR1 KGHDR and CDR2 SFDVKD. Trimming took 3 bases from V and 3 from J; bases not matched to a gene: 7. The CDR3 is made up of 16 amino acids.

This clonotype was observed a few times. V and J are TRBV15 and TRBJ2-2; D may be TRBD1 (6 bases). Between the trimmed V and J ends, which lost 0 bases and 5 bases, there was a span of 10 bases. This CDR3 comprises 15 residues. CDR1 is LNHNV and CDR2 is YYDKDF in the germline V gene (reference sequence). The CDR3 region has the DNA TGTGCCACCAGCAGAGAGATACAGGGAACCGGGGAGCTGTTTTTT. This translates into CATSREIQGTGELFF.

The CDR3 DNA is TGCGCCAGCAGCCGCCGGGGAGCTGGCTACAATGAGCAGTTCTTC. It translates to CASSRRGAGYNEQFF. The V call is TRBV4-3, the J call TRBJ2-1; D possibly corresponds to TRBD2 (5 bases). Germline V gene data show CDR1 as LGHNA and CDR2 as YSLEER. Trimming took off 4 bases at V and 3 bases at J, with 13 bases between the two ends. The CDR3 contains 15 residues.

The rearrangement uses TRBV28 and TRBJ2-7, with D unclear. Germline CDR1 and CDR2: MDHEN and SYDVKM. Trimming removed 2 bases at V and 7 bases at J, with 12 bases between. The CDR3 has 13 residues. CDR3: CASSLIGFEEQYF. CDR3 coding DNA: TGTGCCAGCAGTTTAATAGGGTTTGAAGAGCAGTACTTC.

The gene calls are TRBV29-1 and TRBJ2-5; no clear D gene. This CDR3 has 12 residues. Germline values: CDR1 SQVTM, CDR2 ANQGSEA. Between the trimmed V and J ends, which lost 1 base and 2 bases, there was a span of 5 bases. The CDR3 nucleotides are TGCAGCGTTGAAGTATGGCAAGAGACCCAGTACTTC. Residues: CSVEVWQETQYF.

In this sample, this clonotype turned up a few times. This chain joins TRBV6-2 or TRBV6-3 and TRBJ2-1, with D possibly being TRBD1 or TRBD2 (5 bases each). The length of the CDR3 is 16 residues. The V gene's germline CDR1 is MNHEY and CDR2 SVGEGT. V was clipped by 2 bases and J by 10 bases, with 21 bases between them. CDR3 bases: TGTGCCAGCAGTTACGTGATACCGGGACCCTGGGTGGAGCAGTTCTTC. This sequence encodes CASSYVIPGPWVEQFF.

This chain links TRBV20-1 with TRBJ2-2; 8 bases are a match to TRBD2. The CDR3 is 16 residues long. CDR1 and CDR2 (germline): DFQATT, SNEGSKA (reference sequence). V shed 0 bases, J shed 5 bases, and the junction held 8 bases outside the gene matches. For the CDR3, the DNA is TGCAGTGCTAGAGATCCCTCTAGCGGGTTAACCGGGGAGCTGTTTTTT. This gives the protein CSARDPSSGLTGELFF.

This clonotype was counted between two and nine times. This rearrangement joins TRBV15 to TRBJ2-1; possible D gene TRBD2, 8 bases. The CDR3 is made up of 15 amino acids. Between the trimmed V and J ends, which lost 2 bases and 9 bases, there was a span of 17 bases. CDR1 is LNHNV, CDR2 YYDKDF, per germline (reference sequence). CDR3 protein: CATSRTGLGGGEQFF. Here the CDR3 DNA reads TGTGCCACCAGCAGAACGGGACTAGGGGGCGGTGAGCAGTTCTTC. Based on the CDR3 plus reference TRBV15 and TRBJ2-1, the full variable domain is DAMVIQNPRYQVTQFGKPVTLSCSQTLNHNVMYWYQQKSSQAPKLLFHYYDKDFNNEADTPDNFQSRRPNTSFCFLDIRSPGLGDTAMYLCATSRTGLGGGEQFFGPGTRLTVL.

The rearrangement links TRBV5-5 to TRBJ2-1; 7 positions match TRBD1. The V gene's germline CDR1 is SGHKS and CDR2 YYEKEE (reference sequence). The CDR3 runs to 17 residues. J lost 4 bases, V lost 4 bases, and 14 bases had no gene match. The CDR3 spells CASSGNPTGTAYNEQFF. CDR3 nucleotides: TGTGCCAGCAGCGGAAATCCGACAGGGACGGCTTACAATGAGCAGTTCTTC. The full variable domain, rest sourced from reference TRBV5-5 and TRBJ2-1, is DAGVTQSPTHLIKTRGQQVTLRCSPISGHKSVSWYQQVLGQGPQFIFQYYEKEERGRGNFPDRFSARQFPNYSSELNVNALLLGDSALYLCASSGNPTGTAYNEQFFGPGTRLTVL.

This clonotype came up a few times. This chain links TRBV29-1 with TRBJ2-1; 8 bases are a match to TRBD2. The trim removed 3 bases at V and 5 bases at J, leaving 6 bases unmatched. The CDR3 covers 14 residues. Germline V lookup: CDR1 SQVTM, CDR2 ANQGSEA. CDR3 DNA: TGCAGCGTTGACTCCCTAGCGGGTGACAATGAGCAGTTCTTC. This translates into CSVDSLAGDNEQFF.

The J gene is TRBJ2-3, the V gene TRBV4-2, with 9 positions matching TRBD2. Germline assignment: CDR1 LGHNA and CDR2 YNFKEQ. Losses at the gene ends were 4 bases for V and 2 bases for J; bases not matched to a gene: 10. This CDR3 is built from 17 residues. CDR3 protein: CASSPPGLAGDTDTQYF. CDR3 bases: TGTGCCAGCAGCCCCCCGGGGTTAGCGGGGGACACAGATACGCAGTATTTT.

The chain joins TRBV27 to TRBJ2-1, with 8 nucleotides matching TRBD2. This CDR3 contains 15 residues. Germline assignment: CDR1 MNHEY and CDR2 SMNVEV (reference sequence). Germline trimming cut 1 base from V and 6 bases from J; bases unmatched to any gene: 5. Written as DNA, the CDR3 is TGTGCCAGCAGTTTATACGGGACTAGGGTCAATGAGCAGTTCTTC. Translated: CASSLYGTRVNEQFF.

The gene calls are TRBV28 and TRBJ1-4; D possibly corresponds to TRBD1 (6 bases). This CDR3 spans 14 amino acids. The germline V gene has CDR1 MDHEN and CDR2 SYDVKM. V dropped 5 bases and J dropped 7 bases, with 14 bases sitting between them. The CDR3 region has the DNA TGTGCCAGCAGTGATACAGGGTTTAGTGAAAAACTGTTTTTT. Translated: CASSDTGFSEKLFF.

The rearrangement uses TRBV5-8 and TRBJ2-1; possible D gene TRBD1, 5 bases. The DNA end is more similar to TRBJ2-5, so the J call may be wrong. CDR3 length: 15 residues. Germline V gene lookup returns CDR1 SGHTS and CDR2 YDEGEE. The CDR3 DNA sequence: TGTGCCAGCAGCTTATTTATGGGGCAGCAAGAGACCCAGTACTTC. It is translated as CASSLFMGQQETQYF.

This clonotype came up a few times. This rearrangement joins TRBV28 to TRBJ2-5, with TRBD2 as a possible D gene (5 bases). TRBJ2-7 explains the end of the DNA better; the J call may be wrong. CDR3 length: 13 residues. Per germline, CDR1 MDHEN and CDR2 SYDVKM. The CDR3 nucleotides read TGTGCCAGCACTTCTAGCAAAAGCTACGAGCAGTACTTC. Its translation: CASTSSKSYEQYF.

The genes are TRBV11-2 and TRBJ1-5; TRBD1 is a possible D gene (5 bases). V gave up 4 bases and J gave up 0 bases, with 19 bases separating them. The CDR3 contains 18 residues. The germline CDR1 and CDR2 sequences are SGHAT and FQNNGV. The CDR3 DNA reads TGTGCCAGCAGCTCCCCCCGGGGACCGAGGGATAGCAATCAGCCCCAGCATTTT. This sequence encodes CASSSPRGPRDSNQPQHF.